These 22 T cell receptor beta chains were all obtained from the same sample, sequenced in a study of regulatory T cells in long-lasting Graves disease. Time point defined: newly diagnosed GD, antithyroid drugs for less than 3 months. The TCR library used RNA extracted from PBMCs. Assembly of TCR beta libraries relied on iRepertoire HTBI primers together with Arm-PCR of CDR3 regions. TCRdb reprocessed the multiplex PCR reads with MiXCR, giving one entry per CDR3 protein. The sample yields about 450,000 distinct CDR3 sequences, less than 20% seen once. These data also formed part of another study, on T cells in Graves' hyperthyroidism and ophthalmopathy.

The specimen was peripheral blood mononuclear cells (PBMCs), collected at new diagnosis, from a patient treated with antithyroid drugs. Every receptor here comes from a woman between 25 and 40 years old with Graves disease.

Only a few counts were recorded for this clonotype. The chain couples TRBV15 to TRBJ2-7; 10 bases align to TRBD1. Germline lookup yields CDR1 LNHNV and CDR2 YYDKDF (reference sequence). This CDR3 region has 15 residues. J was trimmed by 3 bases and V by 0 bases; bases with no gene match: 2. In DNA, the CDR3 is TGTGCCACCAGCAGAGATGGGACAGGGGTCTACGAGCAGTACTTC. This sequence encodes CATSRDGTGVYEQYF.

This clonotype was detected ten times or more. This chain links TRBV5-5 with TRBJ1-1; a weak D match, TRBD1 (6 bases). The length of the CDR3 is 13 residues. Germline values: CDR1 SGHKS, CDR2 YYEKEE (reference sequence). The V gene lost 0 bases and the J gene lost 5 bases, with 8 bases spanning the gap. CDR3 in DNA: TGTGCCAGCAGCTTGGGGGACACGACTGAAGCTTTCTTT. Amino acids: CASSLGDTTEAFF.

This clonotype has ten or more counts. The rearrangement uses TRBV6-2 or TRBV6-3 and TRBJ2-7, with a possible D match to TRBD2 (6 bases). The CDR3 runs to 14 residues. Germline V gene data show CDR1 as MNHEY and CDR2 as SVGEGT. V lost 7 bases and J lost 7, with 20 bases in between. The CDR3 region has the DNA TGTGCCAGCACGATGGACGGGACTGCGAGGGAGCAGTACTTC. Residues: CASTMDGTAREQYF.

This clonotype was detected only a few times. The J gene is TRBJ2-7, the V gene TRBV9; no reliable D call. Germline CDR1 SGDLS, CDR2 YYNGEE. The CDR3 runs to 16 residues. V lost 1 base and J 7 bases, leaving 21 bases between the germline ends. The CDR3 region has the DNA TGTGCCAGCAGCGTATCGGCAGGTCCCATTATTGGGGAGCAGTACTTC. It translates to CASSVSAGPIIGEQYF.

In this sample, this clonotype turned up many times. V usage is TRBV28 and J usage is TRBJ2-1, with 9 bases identical to TRBD2. The CDR3 contains 16 residues. CDR1 is MDHEN and CDR2 is SYDVKM in the germline V gene. V shed 5 bases, J shed 9 bases, and the junction held 14 bases outside the gene matches. CDR3 residues: CASSSSDLYSGSEQFF. The CDR3 DNA is TGTGCCAGCAGTAGTTCCGACCTCTATAGCGGGAGTGAGCAGTTCTTC.

As concerns this clonotype: This clone may be a read error of a much larger clone one base away. The chain links TRBV30 to TRBJ2-7, with TRBD2 as a possible D gene (6 bases). This CDR3 has 11 residues. Trimming removed 3 bases from V and 11 bases from J, with 14 bases in between. Germline values: CDR1 GTSNPN, CDR2 SVGIG (reference sequence). The CDR3 DNA reads as TGTGCCTGGAGCCGCGGGGATGAGGAGTACTTC. Protein: CAWSRGDEEYF.

This clonotype was detected many times. The chain uses TRBV3-1 and TRBJ2-3; 8 bases are a match to TRBD1. This CDR3 comprises 14 residues. Germline CDR1 LGHDT, CDR2 YNNKEL (reference sequence). V lost 6 bases to trimming and J lost 4 bases; unmatched junction nucleotides: 6. CDR3 DNA sequence: TGTGCCAGCAGGCCCCGGACAGGGCCAGATACGCAGTATTTT. Its protein is CASRPRTGPDTQYF.

The V call is TRBV27, the J call TRBJ2-1; 8 nucleotides line up with TRBD2. CDR3 length equals 16 residues. Per germline, CDR1 MNHEY and CDR2 SMNVEV (reference sequence). With 6 bases clipped from V and 2 bases from J, the junction kept 9 bases outside the gene matches. CDR3 protein: CASRRLTSGPYNEQFF. CDR3 bases: TGTGCCAGCAGACGACTCACTAGCGGACCCTACAATGAGCAGTTCTTC.

This clonotype has a handful of counts. The rearrangement links TRBV20-1 to TRBJ2-7, with 7 positions matching TRBD1. Germline lookup yields CDR1 DFQATT and CDR2 SNEGSKA (reference sequence). Trimming removed 0 bases from V and 3 bases from J; junction bases left unmatched: 8. CDR3 length: 15 amino acids. The CDR3 spells CSAREQGQPGYEQYF. Here the CDR3 DNA reads TGCAGTGCTAGAGAGCAGGGACAGCCAGGCTACGAGCAGTACTTC.

The sample holds many counts of this clonotype. This chain's CDR3 is CASSVREGQVDTQYF. The CDR3, as DNA: TGTGCCAGCAGCGTCCGGGAGGGCCAGGTGGATACGCAGTATTTT. This chain joins TRBV7-8 and TRBJ2-3; 8 bases agree with TRBD2. V shed 5 bases and J 6 bases; nucleotides not matched to a gene: 10. CDR3 length equals 15 residues. Germline V lookup: CDR1 SGHVS, CDR2 FQNEAQ.

This clonotype has a count of ten or more. The chain employs TRBV7-8 and TRBJ2-1; D might be TRBD1 or TRBD2, each matching 6 bases. From germline, CDR1 is SGHVS and CDR2 FQNEAQ. Trimming took off 4 bases at V and 9 bases at J, with 19 bases between the two ends. The CDR3 has 15 amino acids. The CDR3 here is CASSSRDSGGSEQFF. In DNA, the CDR3 is TGTGCCAGCAGCTCTAGGGACTCTGGGGGCTCTGAGCAGTTCTTC.

This clonotype showed up many times. The chain recombines TRBV5-1 with TRBJ2-1; TRBD2 aligns across 10 bases. Per the germline V gene, CDR1 is SGHRS and CDR2 is YFSETQ. The V segment lost 2 bases and the J segment 7 bases; nucleotides outside the gene matches: 12. This CDR3 has 17 amino acids. The CDR3 coding sequence is TGCGCCAGCAGCTTCTCTAGCGGGAGTGATGGTCAAAATGAGCAGTTCTTC. It encodes CASSFSSGSDGQNEQFF. The entire variable domain, with the rest obtained from reference TRBV5-1 and TRBJ2-1, is as follows: KAGVTQTPRYLIKTRGQQVTLSCSPISGHRSVSWYQQTPGQGLQFLFEYFSETQRNKGNFPGRFSGRQFSNSRSEMNVSTLELGDSALYLCASSFSSGSDGQNEQFFGPGTRLTVL.

This clonotype was seen more than once but under ten times. The chain links TRBV19 to TRBJ2-1; 10 bases fit TRBD2. Germline CDR1 is LNHDA and CDR2 is SQIVND (reference sequence). Trimming took 5 bases from V and 8 from J; bases not matched to a gene: 12. CDR3 length: 16 residues. CDR3 sequence: CASSPQREGPTDEQFF. The CDR3 bases are TGTGCCAGTAGTCCTCAGCGGGAGGGCCCCACGGATGAGCAGTTCTTC.

Details on this clonotype: A clone one base away is much larger, so this may be a read error. The chain has TRBV6-1 and TRBJ2-1, with D possibly being TRBD2 (7 bases). This CDR3 has 15 residues. CDR1 is MNHNS, CDR2 SASEGT, per germline. Trimming took off 6 bases at V and 6 bases at J, with 18 bases between the two ends. The CDR3 DNA is TGTGCCAGCAGCGCTAAGGGGGGAGGGGGCAATGAGCAGTTCTTC. This sequence encodes CASSAKGGGGNEQFF.

This clonotype has more than one count but fewer than ten. J is TRBJ2-7 and V is TRBV19; D remains ambiguous. There are 13 residues in the CDR3. Germline-derived CDR1 and CDR2 are LNHDA and SQIVND (reference sequence). Trimming took 5 bases from V and 5 from J, leaving 13 bases between them. Here the CDR3 reads CASSPVVWDEQYF. CDR3 bases: TGTGCCAGTAGTCCGGTAGTGTGGGACGAGCAGTACTTC.

This clonotype was picked up many times. The chain recombines TRBV12-3 or TRBV12-4 with TRBJ1-3; weak D call: TRBD1 (5 bases). V was trimmed by 0 bases and J by 5 bases, leaving 11 bases between them. CDR3 length: 15 residues. DNA of the CDR3: TGTGCCAGCAGTTTAGCGCGGACATCCCGAAACACCATATATTTT. Translation: CASSLARTSRNTIYF.

The table lists this clonotype with a few counts. The V call is TRBV20-1, the J call TRBJ2-7; 9 positions agree with TRBD1. The CDR3 loop spans 12 amino acids. Unmatched junction bases numbered 2, after V lost 5 bases and J lost 3 bases. Germline V gene lookup returns CDR1 DFQATT and CDR2 SNEGSKA (reference sequence). The CDR3 DNA sequence: TGCAGTGCTCCGGACAGGGGCTACGAGCAGTACTTC. It yields the protein CSAPDRGYEQYF.

This chain uses TRBV20-1 with TRBJ2-2, with TRBD2 matching over 10 bases. Trimming removed 5 bases from V and 5 bases from J; junction bases left unmatched: 5. Germline V gene sequence: CDR1 DFQATT, CDR2 SNEGSKA (reference sequence). This CDR3 comprises 14 residues. CDR3 sequence (DNA): TGCAGTGCTCCCGGGACTAGCGATACCGGGGAGCTGTTTTTT. As protein: CSAPGTSDTGELFF.

This clonotype was seen a handful of times. The J gene is TRBJ2-7, the V gene TRBV6-1; D possibly corresponds to TRBD2 (6 bases). The germline V gene encodes CDR1 MNHNS and CDR2 SASEGT. CDR3 length: 13 residues. V was trimmed by 3 bases and J by 7 bases, leaving 13 bases between them. The DNA for the CDR3 is TGTGCCAGCAGTGAGGACCCTCGGGGGGAGCAGTACTTC. Amino acid sequence: CASSEDPRGEQYF.

In its sample, this clonotype was seen many times. The chain joins TRBV28 to TRBJ2-7, with D unresolved. Germline values: CDR1 MDHEN, CDR2 SYDVKM. V was clipped by 0 bases and J by 0 bases, with 9 bases between them. The CDR3 has 15 amino acids. CDR3 DNA sequence: TGTGCCAGCAGTTTATGGGGCCCCAACTCCTACGAGCAGTACTTC. Its protein is CASSLWGPNSYEQYF.

The J gene is TRBJ1-1, the V gene TRBV5-1; D remains unclear. V dropped 4 bases and J dropped 3 bases, with 16 bases sitting between them. The CDR3 consists of 15 residues. The germline CDR1 and CDR2 sequences are SGHRS and YFSETQ. The CDR3 reads CASSVGGREYTEAFF. CDR3 sequence (DNA): TGCGCCAGCAGCGTAGGCGGAAGGGAGTACACTGAAGCTTTCTTT. The full variable domain, with the rest looked up from reference TRBV5-1 and TRBJ1-1, is KAGVTQTPRYLIKTRGQQVTLSCSPISGHRSVSWYQQTPGQGLQFLFEYFSETQRNKGNFPGRFSGRQFSNSRSEMNVSTLELGDSALYLCASSVGGREYTEAFFGQGTRLTVV.

The chain recombines TRBV6-4 with TRBJ2-1; 10 bases fit TRBD2. Germline V gene lookup returns CDR1 MRHNA and CDR2 SNTAGT. The CDR3 runs 15 residues. V trimming: 6 bases; J trimming: 10 bases; junction bases outside the gene matches: 12. CDR3 loop: CASSLAGGEIKEQFF. The DNA for the CDR3 is TGTGCCAGCAGCTTAGCGGGAGGCGAAATCAAGGAGCAGTTCTTC.